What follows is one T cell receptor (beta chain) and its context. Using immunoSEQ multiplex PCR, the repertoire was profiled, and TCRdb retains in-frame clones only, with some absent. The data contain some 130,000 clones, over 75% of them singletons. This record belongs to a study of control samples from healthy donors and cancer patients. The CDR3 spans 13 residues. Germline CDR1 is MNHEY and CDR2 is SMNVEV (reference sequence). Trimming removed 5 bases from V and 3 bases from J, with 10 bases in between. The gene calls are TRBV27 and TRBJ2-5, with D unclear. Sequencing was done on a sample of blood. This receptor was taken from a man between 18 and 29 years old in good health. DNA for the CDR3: TGTGCCAGCAGTCAAGGCCAGAAAGAGACCCAGTACTTC. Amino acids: CASSQGQKETQYF.